Here is one TCR beta chain with its context. Here immunoSEQ multiplex PCR was the method, and the copy in TCRdb shows in-frame clones only, minus some. The table lists roughly 19,000 clones, 78% of them singletons. These data originate in a study of T cell clones after liver transplantation. The origin of this receptor is a human patient who received a liver transplant. Some T cells may be the graft donor's. The material was CD8+ T cells from blood, obtained around 52 months after liver transplant.

The CDR3 spells CASSPGVGLDSPLHF. The CDR3 bases are TGTGCCAGCAGTCCAGGGGTAGGCCTGGATTCACCCCTCCACTTT. V and J are TRBV6-1 and TRBJ1-6; TRBD1 is a possible D gene (6 bases). Germline values: CDR1 MNHNS, CDR2 SASEGT. Trimming removed 5 bases at V and 8 bases at J, with 16 bases between. This CDR3 has 15 residues.